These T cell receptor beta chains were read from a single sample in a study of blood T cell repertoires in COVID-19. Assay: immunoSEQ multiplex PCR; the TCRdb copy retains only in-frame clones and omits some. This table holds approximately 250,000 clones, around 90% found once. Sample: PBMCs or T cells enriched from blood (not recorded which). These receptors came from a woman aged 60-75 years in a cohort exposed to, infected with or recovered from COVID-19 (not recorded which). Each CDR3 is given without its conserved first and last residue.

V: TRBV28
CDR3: ASSPDRVREQF

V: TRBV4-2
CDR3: ASSQGGNQILNTEAF

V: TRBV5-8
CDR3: ASSLLVNYEQY

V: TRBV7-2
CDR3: ASSWGLKGNTIY

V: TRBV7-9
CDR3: ASSVPSSYEQY

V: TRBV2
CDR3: ASSEKGQAQSPLH

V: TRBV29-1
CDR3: SVAGGGGYT

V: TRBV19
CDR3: ASSRGTSGRGWSYEQY

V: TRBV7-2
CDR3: ASSLGLAGVQDEQY

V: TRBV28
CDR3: ASSGGTNPTRQY

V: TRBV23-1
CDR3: ASSPPYREVIGFSPLH

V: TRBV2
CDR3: ASKREGVGPNEQF

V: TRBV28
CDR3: ASSQARQGRREQY

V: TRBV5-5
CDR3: ASSLGRNSNQPQH

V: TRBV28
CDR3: ASSRPWTEPNQPQH

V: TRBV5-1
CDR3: ASSLAPGASEKLF

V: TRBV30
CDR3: AWSVRLAGGNEQF

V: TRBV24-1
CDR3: ATSDDRSYGYT

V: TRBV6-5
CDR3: ASSYDRGRRETQY

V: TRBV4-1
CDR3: ASSQDPNYASTDTQY

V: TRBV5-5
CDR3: ASTVPGQGPLQPQH

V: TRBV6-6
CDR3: ASSYSASGRGYEQY

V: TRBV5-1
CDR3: ASSPLARGRNTEAF

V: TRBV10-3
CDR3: AISENAQGGEQY

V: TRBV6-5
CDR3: ATSRDRVPGELF

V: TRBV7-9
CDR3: ASSLDSGNYGYT

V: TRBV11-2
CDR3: ASSFQRGSSYEQY

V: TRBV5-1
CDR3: ASNTGENSPLH

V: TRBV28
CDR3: ASSGNLGQGETEAF

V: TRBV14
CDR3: ASSQARTGNTGELF

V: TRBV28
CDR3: ASSLLRASGIHEQY

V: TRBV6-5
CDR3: ASSSPGLAEETQY

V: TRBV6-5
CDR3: ASSQWGEQGQPQH

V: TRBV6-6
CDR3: ASSHGTSGNKPSTDTQY

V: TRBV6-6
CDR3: ASSYGGRIVNNEQF

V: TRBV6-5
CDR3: ASGRGPDTQY

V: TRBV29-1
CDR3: SDVAGERDTQY

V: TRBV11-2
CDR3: ASSPEGVAVDGYT

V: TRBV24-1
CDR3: ATSDFSGRGL

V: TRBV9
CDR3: ASSVEVGGRYGYT

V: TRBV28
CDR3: ASSRDYSTDTQY

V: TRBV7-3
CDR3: ASSSRGQETQY

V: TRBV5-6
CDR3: ASQREHEQF

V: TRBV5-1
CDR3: ASSLEARGYT

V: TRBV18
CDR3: ASSGVLAEVTGELF

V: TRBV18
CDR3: ASSRGLAGGLEQY

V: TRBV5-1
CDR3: ASSSNNSPLH

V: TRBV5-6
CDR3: ASSPSGSGANVLT

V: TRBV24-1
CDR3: ATSDIGQTNTEAF

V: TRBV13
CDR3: ASSPGDVRGQETQY